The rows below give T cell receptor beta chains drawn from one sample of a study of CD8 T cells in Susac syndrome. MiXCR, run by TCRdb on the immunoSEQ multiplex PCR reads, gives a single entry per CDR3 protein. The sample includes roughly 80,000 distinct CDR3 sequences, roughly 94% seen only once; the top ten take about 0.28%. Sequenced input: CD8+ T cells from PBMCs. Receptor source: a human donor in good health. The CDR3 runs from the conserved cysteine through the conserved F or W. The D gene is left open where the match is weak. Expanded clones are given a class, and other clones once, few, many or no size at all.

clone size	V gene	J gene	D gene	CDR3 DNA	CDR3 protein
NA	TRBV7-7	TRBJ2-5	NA	TGTGCCAGCAGCTTAGCAGCAGGGCCGTTGGGGGAGACCCAGTACTTC	CASSLAAGPLGETQYF
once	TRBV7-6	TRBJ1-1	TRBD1	TGTGCCAGCAGCCCTAGTCTCAGGACAGGGAACACTGAAGCTTTCTTT	CASSPSLRTGNTEAFF
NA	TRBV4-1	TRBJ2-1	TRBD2	TGCGCCAGCTCGGGACTAGCGGGAGATGATGAGCAGTTCTTC	CASSGLAGDDEQFF
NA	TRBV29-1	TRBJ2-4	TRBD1	TGCAGCGTCGGGACAGGGTGGAACATTCAGTACTTC	CSVGTGWNIQYF
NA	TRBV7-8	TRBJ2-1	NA	TGTGCCAGCAGCCCAAGGTGGTACAATGAGCAGTTCTTC	CASSPRWYNEQFF
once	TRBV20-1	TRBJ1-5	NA	TGCAGTGCTAGAGATACTCAAGGGCAGGCCTATCAGCCCCAGCATTTT	CSARDTQGQAYQPQHF
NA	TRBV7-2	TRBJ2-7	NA	TGTGCCAGCAGCTTAGTCGGGAATCCCTACGAGCAGTACTTC	CASSLVGNPYEQYF
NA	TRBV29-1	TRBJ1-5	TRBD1	TGCAGCGTTGGCGAAGACAGGGCGGTCGGTCAGCCCCAGCATTTT	CSVGEDRAVGQPQHF
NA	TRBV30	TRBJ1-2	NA	TGTGCCTGGATCTGGGGGGAGTATGGCTACACCTTC	CAWIWGEYGYTF
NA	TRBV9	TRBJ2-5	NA	TGTGCCAGCAGCGTACACCTTGCGGAGGAGACCCAGTACTTC	CASSVHLAEETQYF
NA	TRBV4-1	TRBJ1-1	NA	TGCGCCAGCAGCCCTCTCGATGTTGAAATCGCTGCGGAAGCTTTCTTT	CASSPLDVEIAAEAFF
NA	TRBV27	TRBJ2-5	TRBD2	TGTGCCAGCAGTCCATTAAGCGGGAGGGGCGAGACCCAGTACTTC	CASSPLSGRGETQYF
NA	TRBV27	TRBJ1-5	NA	TGTGCCAGCAGAGGAAGCAATCAGCCCCAGCATTTT	CASRGSNQPQHF
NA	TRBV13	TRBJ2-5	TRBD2	TGTGCCAGCAGCCCTCCCGGTGCTAGCGGGAGTGAGACCCAGTACTTC	CASSPPGASGSETQYF
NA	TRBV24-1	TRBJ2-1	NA	TGTGCCACCAGTGATTTAAAGCACAATGAGCAGTTCTTC	CATSDLKHNEQFF
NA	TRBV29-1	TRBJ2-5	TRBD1	TGCAGCGTGGACCGAAACAGGGGGCCCCAAGAGACCCAGTACTTC	CSVDRNRGPQETQYF
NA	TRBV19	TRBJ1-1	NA	TGTGCCAGTAGTATTCTTGGGGCCCGGGAAGCTTTCTTT	CASSILGAREAFF
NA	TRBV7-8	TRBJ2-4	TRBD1	TGTGCCAGCAGGCTAGGCCGGGACAGTCGAAACATTCAGTACTTC	CASRLGRDSRNIQYF
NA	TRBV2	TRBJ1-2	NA	TGTGCCAGCACCTGGGGAAGCGCCAACTATGGCTACACCTTC	CASTWGSANYGYTF
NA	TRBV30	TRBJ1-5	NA	TGTGCCTGGAAGCGACATCCCCAGCATTTT	CAWKRHPQHF
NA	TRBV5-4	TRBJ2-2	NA	TGTGCCAGCAGCCCGATTAAGTACGGGGAGCTGTTTTTT	CASSPIKYGELFF
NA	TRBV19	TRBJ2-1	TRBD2	TGTGCCAGTCGGACTAGCGGGAGATACAATGAGCAGTTCTTC	CASRTSGRYNEQFF
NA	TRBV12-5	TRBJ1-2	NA	TGTGCTAGTGGTTGGGACCCAGTAATCGGTGGCTACACCTTC	CASGWDPVIGGYTF
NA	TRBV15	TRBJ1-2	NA	TGTGCCACCAGCGGTCGCCGTGCGGCGTATGGCTACACCTTC	CATSGRRAAYGYTF
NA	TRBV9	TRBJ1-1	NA	TGTGCCAGCAGCGTATCCATAAGAAGGGGAGAGACTGAAGCTTTCTTT	CASSVSIRRGETEAFF